Shown below are 32 T cell receptor beta chains from a single sample sequenced in a study of immune characterization of retroperitoneal liposarcoma. A single record per CDR3 protein comes from TCRdb applying MiXCR to the PCR reads. The data show 7,000 to 8,500 distinct CDR3 sequences, roughly 39% seen once. Sequencing was carried out using tumor tissue. The source is a male donor with retroperitoneal liposarcoma.

The genes are TRBV7-3 and TRBJ2-5; D remains ambiguous. V gave up 2 bases and J gave up 5 bases, with 15 bases separating them. Germline V gene lookup returns CDR1 SGHTA and CDR2 FQGTGA. The CDR3 has 15 residues. As DNA, the CDR3 is TGTGCCAGCAGCTTACAGCCCGCGGCCAGGGAGACCCAGTACTTC. As protein: CASSLQPAARETQYF.

The chain uses TRBV6-6 and TRBJ1-6, with a weak D call TRBD1 (5 bases). V lost 2 bases and J lost 9, with 11 bases in between. The CDR3 runs 14 residues. Germline assignment: CDR1 MNHNY and CDR2 SVGAGI (reference sequence). The CDR3 here is CASSYRGDFSPLHF. CDR3 bases: TGTGCCAGCAGTTACAGAGGGGATTTTTCACCCCTCCACTTT.

This chain joins TRBV25-1 and TRBJ2-1, with a tentative D call TRBD1 (5 bases). Germline lookup yields CDR1 MGHDK and CDR2 SYGVNS. The CDR3 is made up of 14 amino acids. V was trimmed by 3 bases and J by 13 bases, leaving 19 bases between them. The CDR3 DNA sequence: TGTGCCAGCAGTGATCCCAGGGTGCAAGAGACCCAGTTCTTC. Protein product: CASSDPRVQETQFF. Complete variable domain (other parts from reference TRBV25-1 and TRBJ2-1): EADIYQTPRYLVIGTGKKITLECSQTMGHDKMYWYQQDPGMELHLIHYSYGVNSTEKGDLSSESTVSRIRTEHFPLTLESARPSHTSQYLCASSDPRVQETQFFGPGTRLTVL.

V gene TRBV6-5 combines with J gene TRBJ2-1; D not certain. This CDR3 region has 14 residues. CDR1 and CDR2 (germline): MNHEY, SVGAGI. The germline V and J ends were trimmed by 5 bases and 4 bases, with 12 bases remaining between them. CDR3: CASSGASDYNEQFF. CDR3 DNA: TGTGCCAGCAGTGGTGCTAGTGATTACAATGAGCAGTTCTTC.

The V call is TRBV6-1, the J call TRBJ1-1; the match to TRBD1 covers 9 bases. The trim removed 7 bases at V and 5 bases at J, leaving 8 bases unmatched. This CDR3 is 14 amino acids long. Germline V gene sequence: CDR1 MNHNS, CDR2 SASEGT. CDR3 nucleotides: TGTGCCAGCACCGGGACAGGGTACGAGACTGAAGCTTTCTTT. Amino acids: CASTGTGYETEAFF.

The chain joins TRBV10-2 to TRBJ1-1; D gene unclear. The CDR3 sequence is 13 residues long. Trimming left V 6 bases short and J 4 bases short, with 12 bases between. Germline CDR1 is WSHSY and CDR2 is SAAADI. CDR3 protein: CASSVGYGTEAFF. The CDR3 DNA reads TGCGCCAGCAGCGTGGGGTATGGCACTGAAGCTTTCTTT.

A few counts support this clonotype. The V call is TRBV12-3 or TRBV12-4, the J call TRBJ2-5, with D possibly matching TRBD2 (5 bases). V lost 6 bases, J lost 5 bases, and 16 bases lay in between. The CDR3 extends over 14 amino acids. CDR3 nucleotide sequence: TGTGCCAGCAGACCCCGGACTTCACAGGAGACCCAGTACTTC. Protein sequence: CASRPRTSQETQYF.

This chain links TRBV4-1 with TRBJ2-5; 7 nucleotides line up with TRBD1. The tail of the sequence fits TRBJ2-7 better, so the J call may be wrong. This CDR3 is 16 amino acids long. Germline V CDR1 and CDR2: MGHRA, YSYEKL. The CDR3 DNA reads TGCGCCAGCAGCCGAGGTTGGGACAGACCATCAGGCGAGCAGTACTTC. It translates to CASSRGWDRPSGEQYF.

This clonotype was counted a few times. The chain carries TRBV12-3 or TRBV12-4 and TRBJ1-3; D is unresolved. The CDR3 has 18 residues. Trimming left V 4 bases short and J 3 bases short, with 22 bases between. The CDR3 protein is CASSSDGVGGFSGNTIYF. As DNA, the CDR3 is TGTGCCAGCAGTTCAGATGGAGTGGGAGGGTTTAGTGGAAACACCATATATTTT.

The rearrangement links TRBV6-5 to TRBJ1-1, with unresolved D. The CDR3 is 15 amino acids. Deletions cut 4 bases from V and 2 bases from J, with 14 bases between. CDR1 is MNHEY and CDR2 is SVGAGI in the germline V gene. The chain's CDR3 is CASSSISPANTEAFF. The CDR3 region has the DNA TGTGCCAGCAGTTCAATCTCGCCGGCTAACACTGAAGCTTTCTTT.

The rearrangement joins TRBV10-2 to TRBJ2-1; D assignment may be TRBD1 or TRBD2 (5 bases each). TRBJ2-5 matches the DNA end more closely, so the J call is doubtful. Per the germline V gene, CDR1 is WSHSY and CDR2 is SAAADI. The CDR3 spans 14 residues. The CDR3 here is CASRKGTLKETQYF. CDR3 in DNA: TGCGCCAGCAGAAAGGGGACCCTGAAAGAGACCCAGTACTTC.

This clonotype was seen just once. The chain links TRBV6-1 to TRBJ2-5; 8 bases are shared with TRBD2. V was clipped by 0 bases and J by 11 bases; unmatched bases: 11. The CDR3 sequence is 15 residues long. Germline values: CDR1 MNHNS, CDR2 SASEGT. The CDR3 DNA is TGTGCCAGCAGTGAAGCTCGCGGGAGGCACAATGAGCAGTACTTC. Protein sequence: CASSEARGRHNEQYF.

This clonotype was counted a few times. The chain is built from TRBV11-3 and TRBJ2-7, with 11 bases matching TRBD2. The germline gives CDR1 SGHNT, CDR2 YENEEA. The CDR3 has 17 amino acids. V dropped 2 bases and J dropped 2; count of bases not matched to a gene: 8. Here the CDR3 reads CASSLSGLAGGAYEQYF. The CDR3 DNA follows: TGTGCCAGCAGCTTAAGCGGGCTAGCGGGAGGCGCCTACGAGCAGTACTTC. The full variable domain, completed using reference TRBV11-3 and TRBJ2-7, is EAGVVQSPRYKIIEKKQPVAFWCNPISGHNTLYWYLQNLGQGPELLIRYENEEAVDDSQLPKDRFSAERLKGVDSTLKIQPAELGDSAVYLCASSLSGLAGGAYEQYFGPGTRLTVT.

This clonotype is labeled medium-sized (0.01 to 0.1%). The chain combines TRBV6-1 with TRBJ2-1, with D perhaps TRBD2 (5 bases). Near its end, the DNA agrees better with TRBJ2-7, so the J call may be wrong. CDR3 length: 16 residues. Germline V gene sequence: CDR1 MNHNS, CDR2 SASEGT. The CDR3 region is CASKTLTYSGEYEQYF. CDR3 sequence (DNA): TGTGCCAGCAAGACCTTGACCTACAGCGGCGAATACGAGCAGTACTTC.

CDR3 protein: CASSSGGVWDEQFF. The CDR3, as DNA: TGTGCCAGCAGCTCCGGGGGGGTCTGGGATGAGCAGTTCTTC. The chain is built from TRBV27 and TRBJ2-1; 8 positions agree with TRBD2. V lost 6 bases and J lost 8; bases outside the gene matches: 9. This CDR3 has 14 amino acids. Germline V lookup: CDR1 MNHEY, CDR2 SMNVEV (reference sequence).

This rearrangement joins TRBV7-4 to TRBJ2-7; D is unresolved. The CDR3 covers 12 residues. Per the germline V gene, CDR1 is SGHVT and CDR2 is SQSDAQ. V was pared by 2 bases and J by 7 bases, with 9 bases between. DNA of the CDR3: TGTGCCAGCAGCTTACGTGTGCAAGAGCAGTACTTC. Translated, it gives CASSLRVQEQYF.

This clonotype is medium-sized within its sample. The chain combines TRBV6-6 with TRBJ2-5, with 11 bases lining up with TRBD2. The better agreement between TRBJ2-7 and the DNA end casts doubt on the J call. CDR3 size: 15 residues. Germline CDR1 is MNHNY and CDR2 is SVGAGI (reference sequence). CDR3 in amino acids: CASSYLGLADYEQYF. The CDR3 region has the DNA TGTGCCAGCAGTTACTTGGGACTAGCGGATTACGAGCAGTACTTC.

This clonotype was seen more than once but under ten times. This chain connects TRBV7-9 to TRBJ2-3; 7 bases line up with TRBD2. Gene TRBJ2-5 matches the end of the DNA better, so the J call may be wrong. This CDR3 contains 14 residues. Per the germline V gene, CDR1 is SEHNR and CDR2 is FQNEAQ (reference sequence). The CDR3 here is CASSQWEGRGTQYF. The CDR3 DNA reads TGTGCCAGCAGTCAGTGGGAGGGCCGCGGGACCCAGTACTTC.

This clonotype came up once. The chain couples TRBV4-1 to TRBJ1-1; 7 positions agree with TRBD1. This CDR3 contains 15 residues. CDR1 and CDR2 from the germline V gene are MGHRA and YSYEKL. The junction had 6 bases not matched to a gene; V was cut back by 5 bases and J by 0 bases. In DNA form, the CDR3 reads TGCGCCAGCAGCAGACAGGGAGTTATGAACACTGAAGCTTTCTTT. Translating it yields CASSRQGVMNTEAFF.

The chain uses TRBV6-1 and TRBJ2-3, with 9 nucleotides matching TRBD1. The DNA end is a closer match to TRBJ2-7, so the J assignment may be wrong. The CDR3 is 16 residues long. The germline CDR1 and CDR2 sequences are MNHNS and SASEGT. CDR3 in amino acids: CASSESSGTGNDEQYF. The CDR3 DNA sequence: TGTGCCAGCAGTGAATCCTCCGGGACAGGGAACGACGAGCAGTACTTC.

This clonotype turned up a few times. This rearrangement joins TRBV6-1 to TRBJ2-1, with D possibly being TRBD1 or TRBD2 (6 bases each). Deletions cut 8 bases from V and 10 bases from J, with 24 bases between. The CDR3 runs to 15 residues. CDR1 and CDR2 (germline): MNHNS, SASEGT. The CDR3 region has the DNA TGTGCCAGCTCGGGGCAAGGGTCAGGGGAGGACGAGCAGTTCTTC. Residues: CASSGQGSGEDEQFF.

This chain joins TRBV7-2 and TRBJ2-1, with 7 bases matching TRBD2. The end of the DNA fits TRBJ2-7 better, so the J call may be wrong. Germline values: CDR1 SGHTA, CDR2 FQGNSA. The CDR3 spans 16 residues. CDR3 in amino acids: CASSLDGGSLKYEQYF. For the CDR3, the DNA is TGTGCCAGCAGCTTAGACGGCGGGAGTCTCAAGTACGAGCAGTACTTC.

The J gene is TRBJ2-1, the V gene TRBV4-3; D gene uncertain. The J call is uncertain, as TRBJ2-5 better fits the DNA end. Germline values: CDR1 LGHNA, CDR2 YSLEER. The CDR3 totals 16 residues. This chain's CDR3 is CASSPGRGKEFGTQYF. CDR3 bases: TGCGCCAGCAGCCCCGGTAGAGGAAAAGAATTTGGGACCCAGTACTTC.

In this sample, this clonotype turned up a few times. The genes are TRBV24-1 and TRBJ2-1; 11 nucleotides agree with TRBD2. This CDR3 is built from 14 residues. The junction had 6 bases not matched to a gene; V was cut back by 9 bases and J by 6 bases. CDR1 is KGHDR and CDR2 is SFDVKD in the germline V gene. Here the CDR3 reads CATAIAGGRNEQFF. The CDR3 DNA reads as TGTGCCACCGCCATAGCGGGAGGGCGCAATGAGCAGTTCTTC.

In DNA, the CDR3 is TGTGCCAGCAGCTTAACAGCGGACACAGATACGCAGTATTTT. It encodes CASSLTADTDTQYF. The chain employs TRBV7-2 and TRBJ2-3; D is possibly TRBD2 (5 bases). Trimming took 2 bases from V and 2 from J, leaving 8 bases between them. This CDR3 has 14 residues. Germline V lookup: CDR1 SGHTA, CDR2 FQGNSA.

Turning to this clonotype: This may be a read error: a much more frequent sequence differs by one nucleotide. V is TRBV10-2 and J is TRBJ2-2, with D possibly being TRBD2 (7 bases). CDR1 WSHSY and CDR2 SAAADI come from the germline V gene. The CDR3 spans 14 residues. The CDR3 loop reads CASSTGTNTGEVFF. The CDR3 nucleotides read TGTGCCAGCAGCACAGGGACTAACACCGGGGAGGTGTTTTTT.

The table lists this clonotype with a few counts. V usage is TRBV6-1 and J usage is TRBJ2-6, with 9 bases that match TRBD1. There are 17 residues in the CDR3. Germline CDR1 and CDR2: MNHNS and SASEGT. V was pared by 6 bases and J by 1 base, with 7 bases of the junction left unmatched. The CDR3 protein is CASRADRGGSGANVLTF. In DNA, the CDR3 is TGTGCCAGCAGAGCGGACAGGGGAGGTTCTGGGGCCAACGTCCTGACTTTC.

This clonotype counts as medium-sized. This chain joins TRBV27 and TRBJ2-1; D remains ambiguous. The better agreement between TRBJ2-5 and the DNA end casts doubt on the J call. CDR3 length equals 10 residues. Germline lookup yields CDR1 MNHEY and CDR2 SMNVEV (reference sequence). The CDR3 loop reads CASSLETQYF. CDR3 coding DNA: TGTGCCAGCAGTTTAGAGACCCAGTACTTC.

In its sample, this clonotype was seen a few times. V gene TRBV7-6 combines with J gene TRBJ2-5; no firm D call. The CDR3 loop spans 13 amino acids. Trimming removed 1 base from V and 0 bases from J, with 3 bases in between. Germline V gives CDR1 SGHVS, CDR2 FNYEAQ. DNA of the CDR3: TGTGCCAGCAGCTTAGGGTACCAAGAGACCCAGTACTTC. This sequence encodes CASSLGYQETQYF.

The V gene is TRBV12-3 or TRBV12-4, the J gene TRBJ2-1; 7 nucleotides align to TRBD2. This CDR3 has 16 amino acids. V was pared by 3 bases and J by 1 base, with 6 bases of the junction left unmatched. Written as DNA, the CDR3 is TGTGCCAGCAGTTTTATCCTAGCGGCTTCCTACAATGAGCAGTTCTTC. The encoded protein is CASSFILAASYNEQFF.

This clonotype has just a few counts. The genes are TRBV12-3 or TRBV12-4 and TRBJ2-1; maybe TRBD2 (5 bases). V was pared by 6 bases and J by 7 bases, with 13 bases between. The CDR3 contains 13 residues. The CDR3: CASSAPLANEQFF. The CDR3 DNA reads TGTGCCAGCAGCGCACCTCTAGCAAATGAGCAGTTCTTC.

The chain couples TRBV6-1 to TRBJ2-1; a possible D gene is TRBD2 (6 bases). With the DNA end fitting TRBJ2-5 better, the J assignment may be wrong. This CDR3 region has 13 residues. Germline V gives CDR1 MNHNS, CDR2 SASEGT. Here the CDR3 DNA reads TGTGCCGTCGAAGGACTACCAAGAGGGACCCAGTACTTC. Protein: CAVEGLPRGTQYF.